The T cell receptor beta chain described here comes from a study of blood T cell repertoires in COVID-19. Study-wide background: From the United States, Italy and Spain came samples of acute and convalescent COVID-19. The cDNA or gDNA used as material had been derived from T cells, B-cell-depleted T cells, or PBMCs.

As processed by the authors: How many nucleated cells were present was estimated from reference gene primer amplification. Sequencing used immunoSEQ multiplex PCR; TCRdb keeps in-frame clones, though not all of them. For V, J and clone size, that table is used; D and trimming come from the DNA. The sample yields just under 350,000 clones, 88% seen once. The sequencing input was peripheral blood. This TCR came from a woman between 70 and 85 years old with COVID-19, enrolled during active disease.

The DNA of the CDR3 is TGTGCCAGCAGTTATATTGTTGATTCACCCCTCCACTTT. This gives the protein CASSYIVDSPLHF. The chain couples TRBV6-6 to TRBJ1-6; D uncertain. The germline CDR1 and CDR2 sequences are MNHNY and SVGAGI (reference sequence). The CDR3 extends over 13 amino acids. The germline V and J ends were trimmed by 3 bases and 8 bases, with 8 bases remaining between them.